This TCR beta chain was sequenced during a study of Tregs in tolerant kidney transplant recipients. This CDR3 contains 17 residues. Deletions cut 2 bases from V and 4 bases from J, with 21 bases between. Germline assignment: CDR1 SGHRS and CDR2 YFSETQ. This clone was counted a few times. Sequencing used immunoSEQ multiplex PCR; TCRdb keeps in-frame clones, though not all of them. The sample has roughly 120,000 clones; about 90% are singletons. The chain has TRBV5-1 and TRBJ1-2; the D is unclear. The TCR comes from a human donor in good health. The sequenced material came from CD4+ T cells from blood. The CDR3 bases are TGCGCCAGCAGCTTATTAGTAGTCGTCAATAGCGGCTATGGCTACACCTTC. Translated: CASSLLVVVNSGYGYTF. Looking up the rest from reference TRBV5-1 and TRBJ1-2 gives the full variable domain: KAGVTQTPRYLIKTRGQQVTLSCSPISGHRSVSWYQQTPGQGLQFLFEYFSETQRNKGNFPGRFSGRQFSNSRSEMNVSTLELGDSALYLCASSLLVVVNSGYGYTFGSGTRLTVV.